This T cell receptor (beta chain) was observed in a study of blood T cell repertoires in COVID-19. Overall study context: PBMCs, B-cell-depleted T cells, or T cells were the source of the cDNA or gDNA that made up the material.

TCRdb's copy holds only in-frame clones and misses some; the assay was immunoSEQ multiplex PCR. The sample holds about 150,000 clones; approximately 80% are singletons and the top ten take around 6.2%. CDR3 length: 16 residues. V lost 1 base and J lost 2; bases outside the gene matches: 5. Germline CDR1 SEHNR, CDR2 FQNEAQ (reference sequence). This clone has a single count. This rearrangement joins TRBV7-9 to TRBJ2-1, with 7 bases lining up with TRBD1. The sequenced sample consisted of PBMCs or T cells enriched from blood (not recorded which). The receptor was isolated from a woman in her thirties or forties who had recovered from COVID-19. The CDR3: CASSLEGAFAYNEQFF. The CDR3 DNA is TGTGCCAGCAGCTTAGAGGGGGCGTTCGCCTACAATGAGCAGTTCTTC.